Shown below are 15 T cell receptor beta chains from a single sample sequenced in a study of blood T cell repertoires in COVID-19. Repertoires were generated with immunoSEQ multiplex PCR, while TCRdb's copy carries only in-frame clones and drops some. The profile shows roughly 80,000 clones, roughly 88% of them singletons. Material: peripheral blood. These receptor sequences come from a man aged 45-65 years with active COVID-19.

J is TRBJ2-3 and V is TRBV2; 14 bases are a match to TRBD2. The CDR3 runs to 17 residues. V lost 4 bases and J lost 1; bases outside the gene matches: 4. The germline V gene has CDR1 SNHLY and CDR2 FYNNEI. In DNA, the CDR3 is TGTGCCAGCAGTGGCGGGACTAGCGGGGGCCGCACAGATACGCAGTATTTT. It yields the protein CASSGGTSGGRTDTQYF.

This chain uses TRBV28 with TRBJ2-7; 8 nucleotides match TRBD2. Germline V gene lookup returns CDR1 MDHEN and CDR2 SYDVKM. Trimming took 4 bases from V and 2 from J; bases not matched to a gene: 13. The CDR3 runs 17 residues. The CDR3 reads CASSSSGLAGATYEQYF. The DNA of the CDR3 is TGTGCCAGCAGTTCCTCCGGGCTAGCGGGTGCCACCTACGAGCAGTACTTC.

This sequence joins TRBV9 and TRBJ2-6; no definite D call. Per germline, CDR1 SGDLS and CDR2 YYNGEE. V was trimmed by 2 bases and J by 1 base, leaving 10 bases between them. There are 16 residues in the CDR3. CDR3: CASSVFQVSGANVLTF. The CDR3, as DNA: TGTGCCAGCAGCGTTTTTCAGGTTTCTGGGGCCAACGTCCTGACTTTC.

This chain connects TRBV10-3 to TRBJ2-5; a possible D gene is TRBD2 (5 bases). V lost 0 bases and J 2 bases, leaving 16 bases between the germline ends. The V gene's germline CDR1 is ENHRY and CDR2 SYGVKD. The CDR3 sequence is 17 residues long. This CDR3 reads CAISESSEVIAQETQYF. DNA of the CDR3: TGTGCCATCAGTGAGTCGAGCGAGGTAATAGCGCAAGAGACCCAGTACTTC.

The CDR3 bases are TGTGCCAGCAGCACCGGGACACTCTCATCGGAGACCCAGTACTTC. Translation: CASSTGTLSSETQYF. This chain joins TRBV5-5 and TRBJ2-5, with a possible D match to TRBD1 (6 bases). V gave up 4 bases and J gave up 5 bases, with 18 bases separating them. Germline assignment: CDR1 SGHKS and CDR2 YYEKEE (reference sequence). This CDR3 comprises 15 residues.

The J gene is TRBJ2-1, the V gene TRBV5-1; 10 bases map to TRBD2. The CDR3 has 23 residues. V gave up 1 base and J gave up 0 bases; unmatched junction bases: 22. Germline V CDR1 and CDR2: SGHRS, YFSETQ. The CDR3 sequence: CASSLRVGLAGAPASSSYNEQFF. The CDR3 DNA is TGCGCCAGCAGCTTGAGGGTAGGGCTAGCGGGAGCGCCAGCTTCGAGCTCCTACAATGAGCAGTTCTTC.

The chain uses TRBV19 and TRBJ1-1; possible D gene TRBD1, 6 bases. CDR1 is LNHDA and CDR2 is SQIVND in the germline V gene (reference sequence). CDR3 length: 14 amino acids. Trimming shortened V by 2 bases and J by 5 bases, and 12 bases separated the two germline ends. CDR3 sequence: CASSINGGQTEAFF. Here the CDR3 DNA reads TGTGCCAGTAGTATAAACGGGGGGCAAACTGAAGCTTTCTTT.

The chain uses TRBV5-5 and TRBJ2-1, with 7 bases aligning to TRBD1. The trim removed 0 bases at V and 3 bases at J, leaving 3 bases unmatched. Looked up from germline, CDR1 is SGHKS and CDR2 is YYEKEE (reference sequence). The CDR3 spans 15 residues. The CDR3 DNA reads TGTGCCAGCAGCTTGGGACAGGGCGGCTACAATGAGCAGTTCTTC. Translating gives CASSLGQGGYNEQFF.

V and J are TRBV28 and TRBJ2-5, with D unclear. CDR1 is MDHEN, CDR2 SYDVKM, per germline. CDR3 length: 13 amino acids. Trimming stripped 1 base from V and 0 bases from J, with 3 bases between. CDR3 sequence (DNA): TGTGCCAGCAGTTTATCCGACCAAGAGACCCAGTACTTC. Translated: CASSLSDQETQYF.

This chain uses TRBV9 with TRBJ2-3; TRBD2 matches at 12 bases. CDR1 is SGDLS and CDR2 is YYNGEE in the germline V gene. This CDR3 comprises 17 residues. V lost 4 bases, J lost 7 bases, and 13 bases stayed unmatched. Here the CDR3 DNA reads TGTGCCAGCAGCCCCTACTCTAGCGGGGGGGCCTTACATACGCAGTATTTT. This encodes CASSPYSSGGALHTQYF.

V gene TRBV5-1 combines with J gene TRBJ2-5; 8 nucleotides align to TRBD1. V lost 2 bases to trimming and J lost 5 bases; unmatched junction nucleotides: 5. The CDR3 contains 14 residues. The V gene's germline CDR1 is SGHRS and CDR2 YFSETQ. The CDR3 sequence: CASSFQGAQETQYF. The CDR3 coding sequence is TGCGCCAGCAGCTTCCAGGGGGCGCAGGAGACCCAGTACTTC.

This CDR3 is CASTPYGGIRETQYF. The CDR3 DNA sequence: TGTGCCAGTACCCCGTATGGGGGGATTCGCGAGACCCAGTACTTC. The chain joins TRBV19 to TRBJ2-5, with a possible D match to TRBD2 (6 bases). The V end lost 7 bases, the J end lost 5 bases, and 20 bases lay between the germline ends. The CDR3 has 15 amino acids. Looked up from germline, CDR1 is LNHDA and CDR2 is SQIVND (reference sequence).

The chain joins TRBV6-5 to TRBJ1-1; 7 bases align to TRBD1. The junction had 7 bases not matched to a gene; V was cut back by 6 bases and J by 3 bases. Germline-derived CDR1 and CDR2 are MNHEY and SVGAGI. The CDR3 has 14 amino acids. CDR3 in DNA: TGTGCCAGCAGATGGAGGGGGCGCGACACTGAAGCTTTCTTT. Translating it yields CASRWRGRDTEAFF.

This clone was recorded many times. Other DNA sequences in the same sample also yield this CDR3. The chain uses TRBV6-2 or TRBV6-3 and TRBJ1-6; D not certain. Germline V CDR1 and CDR2: MNHEY, SVGEGT. With 6 bases removed from V and 8 bases from J, the gap between germline ends came to 8 bases. The CDR3 extends over 12 amino acids. The CDR3 coding sequence is TGTGCCAGCAGCCTCGGGGATTCACCCCTCCACTTT. It translates to CASSLGDSPLHF.

The genes are TRBV5-4 and TRBJ1-4, with D uncertain. Germline V CDR1 and CDR2: SGHNT, YYREEE (reference sequence). The CDR3 contains 16 residues. V was shortened by 4 bases and J by 10 bases, with 23 bases between the two germline ends. CDR3 amino acids: CASSPPTGDGEGKLFF. The CDR3 bases are TGTGCCAGCAGCCCACCGACTGGAGACGGGGAGGGAAAACTGTTTTTT.